This T cell receptor (beta chain) was sequenced during a study of cytomegalovirus exposure and HLA in healthy donors. Study conclusions and caveats: According to the study, 150 to 200 TCR beta chains were cytomegalovirus-associated.

Researchers ran the PCR with 60 Vbeta and 13 Jbeta primers. Generated by immunoSEQ multiplex PCR, the TCRdb table keeps only in-frame clones and is missing some. This sample has 68,000 or so clones, with 81% found just once. A word on this clone: The antigen is unknown.

Looked up from germline, CDR1 is MNHNS and CDR2 is SASEGT. V dropped 6 bases and J dropped 2 bases, with 13 bases sitting between them. CDR3 size: 14 residues. The rearrangement links TRBV6-1 to TRBJ1-1; a weak D match, TRBD1 (6 bases). The source material was PBMCs. The sequence derives from a human donor in good health. DNA for the CDR3: TGTGCCAGCAGGAGATGGACAGAAAACACTGAAGCTTTCTTT. This sequence encodes CASRRWTENTEAFF.